Each of the 6 T cell receptor beta chains below was sequenced from the same sample in a study of T-cell reconstitution after alpha-beta-depleted transplantation in children. Unique molecular identifiers were used in preparing the TCRbeta library. TCRdb used MiXCR to reprocess the PCR reads, holding one entry per CDR3 protein. The profile shows 200,000 to 250,000 distinct CDR3 sequences, approximately 10% of them singletons. Source: PBMCs, taken before TCRalphabeta/CD19-depleted stem cell transplant. These receptors came from a child under three years old with acute myeloid leukemia, due to receive a stem cell transplant.

As to this clonotype: The junction departs from germline at one end; a sequencing error may be responsible. The CDR3: CANSGGRSYEQYF. The CDR3 DNA reads TGTGCCAACAGTGGGGGCAGGAGCTACGAGCAGTACTTC. The rearrangement joins TRBV2 to TRBJ2-7, with D perhaps matching TRBD1 (6 bases). Germline CDR1 and CDR2: SNHLY and FYNNEI. This CDR3 region has 13 residues. The entire variable domain, with the rest obtained from reference TRBV2 and TRBJ2-7, is as follows: EPEVTQTPSHQVTQMGQEVILRCVPISNHLYFYWYRQILGQKVEFLVSFYNNEISEKSEIFDDQFSVERPDGSNFTLKIRSTKLEDSAMYFCANSGGRSYEQYFGPGTRLTVT.

There are many counts of this clonotype. V gene TRBV7-2 combines with J gene TRBJ2-2, with D hard to call. Germline V gives CDR1 SGHTA, CDR2 FQGNSA. The V end was cut by 5 bases, the J end by 2 bases, with 12 bases between. The CDR3 is made up of 15 amino acids. The CDR3 DNA follows: TGTGCCAGCAGCATTGACGCCACTAACACCGGGGAGCTGTTTTTT. Residues: CASSIDATNTGELFF.

On this clonotype: The junction shows a germline mismatch at one end, possibly a read error. This chain connects TRBV11-2 to TRBJ2-3; D not resolved. The CDR3 has 16 residues. CDR1 is SGHAT and CDR2 is FQNNGV in the germline V gene. CDR3 in DNA: TGTGTCAGCAGCCCCGGCCCCGGCTCCCGCTCAGATACGCAGTATTTT. This gives the protein CVSSPGPGSRSDTQYF.

This clonotype was observed many times. The rearrangement joins TRBV20-1 to TRBJ2-1; perhaps TRBD2 as D (5 bases). The germline V and J ends were trimmed by 3 bases and 9 bases, with 18 bases remaining between them. The CDR3 covers 14 residues. CDR1 is DFQATT, CDR2 SNEGSKA, per germline (reference sequence). CDR3 nucleotides: TGCAGTGCTAGTCGGATCTCGGGATTAGGTGAGCAGTTCTTC. Protein: CSASRISGLGEQFF.

The count of this clonotype is one. This may come from a read error, since a much larger clone is one base off. Because it lacks the conserved phenylalanine or tryptophan at the end, this CDR3 is likely a read error. This rearrangement joins TRBV27 to TRBJ2-7, with TRBD1 as a possible D gene (6 bases). This CDR3 has 13 residues. The V gene's germline CDR1 is MNHEY and CDR2 SMNVEV (reference sequence). Trimming stripped 8 bases from V and 6 bases from J, with 17 bases between. In DNA form, the CDR3 reads TGTGCCAGCGGCTCTTACAGGGTCGGCGAGCAGTACCTC. It translates to CASGSYRVGEQYL.

This clonotype was found many times. The rearrangement joins TRBV9 to TRBJ2-1; D might be TRBD2 (6 bases). The V end lost 0 bases, the J end lost 0 bases, and 10 bases lay between the germline ends. This CDR3 contains 16 residues. Germline assignment: CDR1 SGDLS and CDR2 YYNGEE. CDR3 coding DNA: TGTGCCAGCAGCGTAGGTAGCGGTAGCTCCTACAATGAGCAGTTCTTC. Amino acid sequence: CASSVGSGSSYNEQFF.